This T cell receptor beta chain was retrieved from a study of blood T cell repertoires in COVID-19. As for the study in general: In each case, the material was cDNA or gDNA derived from T cells, B-cell-depleted T cells, or PBMCs.

V dropped 0 bases and J dropped 9 bases, with 18 bases sitting between them. CDR1 is SGHAT, CDR2 FQNNGV, per germline. This CDR3 contains 15 residues. Profiled with immunoSEQ multiplex PCR; TCRdb holds only in-frame clones, not every one. The sample comprises around 68,000 clones, 70% to 90% of which are singletons, and more than 15% rests with the top ten. Material: peripheral blood. The sequence came from a middle-aged man with COVID-19, enrolled during active disease. The rearrangement joins TRBV11-2 to TRBJ2-7, with D tentatively TRBD1 (5 bases). The CDR3 loop is CASSLEGALIGPQYF. In DNA form, the CDR3 reads TGTGCCAGCAGCTTAGAAGGGGCCCTCATTGGGCCGCAGTACTTC.